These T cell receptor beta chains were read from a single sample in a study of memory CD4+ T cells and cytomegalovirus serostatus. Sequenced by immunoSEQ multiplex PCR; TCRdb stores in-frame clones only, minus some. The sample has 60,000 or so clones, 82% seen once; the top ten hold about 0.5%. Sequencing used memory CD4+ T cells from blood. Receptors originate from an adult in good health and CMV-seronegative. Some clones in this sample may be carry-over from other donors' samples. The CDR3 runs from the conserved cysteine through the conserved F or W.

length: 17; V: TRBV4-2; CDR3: CASSQPGQGDLFYEQYF
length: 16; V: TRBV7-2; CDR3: CASRDKTSGRAHEQYF
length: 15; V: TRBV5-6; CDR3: CASSVGSLSNQPQHF
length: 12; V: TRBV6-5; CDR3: CASTSFLDTQYF
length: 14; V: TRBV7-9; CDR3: CASSFHTGVDEQYF
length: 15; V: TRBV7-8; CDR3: CASSPQRGAENTIYF
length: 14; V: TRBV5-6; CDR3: CASSLGQVQETQYF
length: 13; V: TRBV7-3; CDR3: CASSPGVGYGAFF
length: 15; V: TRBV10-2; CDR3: CASSESGGRAYEQYF
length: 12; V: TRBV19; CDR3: CASNTHPNEQFF
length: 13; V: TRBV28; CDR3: CASNDGIYNEQFF
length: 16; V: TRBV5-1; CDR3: CASSLFPGRNTGELFF
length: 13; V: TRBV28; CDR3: CASSRDRGETQYF
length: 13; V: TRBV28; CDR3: CGICADSNQPQHF
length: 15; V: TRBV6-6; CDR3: CASTHGRESRETQYF
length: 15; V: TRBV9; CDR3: CASSAGVTSNQPQHF
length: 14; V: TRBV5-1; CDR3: CASSFGGRGTEAFF
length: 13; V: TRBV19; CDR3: CASKGRGSGEAFF
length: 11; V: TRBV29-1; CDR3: CSVERSREQFF
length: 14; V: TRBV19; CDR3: CASSPSPGLLGYTF
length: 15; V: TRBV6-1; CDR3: CASSLLAGGPDTQYF
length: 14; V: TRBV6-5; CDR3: CASRRTGTNTEAFF
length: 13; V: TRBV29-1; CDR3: CSVEAGGYNEQFF
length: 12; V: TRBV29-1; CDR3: CSVADGNQPQHF
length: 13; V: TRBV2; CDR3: CASSSQGAGELFF
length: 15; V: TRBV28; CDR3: CASSLPLAGAAEQFF
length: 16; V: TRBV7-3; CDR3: CASSTTSGSGTDTQYF
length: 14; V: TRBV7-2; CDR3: CASSSRVSGNTIYF
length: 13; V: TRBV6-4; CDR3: CASSPGPANEQYF
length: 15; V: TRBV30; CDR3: CAWRVTSGSSYEQYF
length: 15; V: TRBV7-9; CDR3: CASSLAGGTFYEQYF
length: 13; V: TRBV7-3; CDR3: CASSPTGVGEAFF
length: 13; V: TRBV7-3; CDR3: CASSLTLAGELFF
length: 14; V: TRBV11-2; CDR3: CASSLGTGNSPLHF
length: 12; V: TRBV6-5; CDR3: CASLKPNYGYTF
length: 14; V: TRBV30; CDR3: CAWSVRGARSPLHF
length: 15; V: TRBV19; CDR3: CASRSGQAGDQPQHF
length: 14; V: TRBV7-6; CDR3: CASSHQDRASEQYF
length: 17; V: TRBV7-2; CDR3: CASSLVGSGSPKGTSMF
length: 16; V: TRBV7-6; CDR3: CASSFVAGDAYNEQFF
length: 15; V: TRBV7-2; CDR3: CASSLGFRGRGEQYF
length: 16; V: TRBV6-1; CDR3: CASSEASRSHSSPLHF
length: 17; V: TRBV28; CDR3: CASSLFTTSGSRYEQYF
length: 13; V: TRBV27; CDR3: CASGPDRAGEQYF
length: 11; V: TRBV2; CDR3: CASSPKYEQYF
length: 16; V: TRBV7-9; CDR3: CASSQLTSGATDTQYF
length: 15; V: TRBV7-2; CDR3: CASSSGTGNHNEQFF
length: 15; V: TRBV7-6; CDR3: CASSKGLAETYEQYF
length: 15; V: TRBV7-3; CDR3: CASSHSFATYNEQFF
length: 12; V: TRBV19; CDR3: CASSWGTQPQHF
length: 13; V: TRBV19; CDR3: CASGAGGPYEQYF
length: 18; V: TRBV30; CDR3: CAWTRGRGQGSGANVLTF
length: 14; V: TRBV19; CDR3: CASSRDRANYGYTF
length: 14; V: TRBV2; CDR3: CASRAGTTGETQYF
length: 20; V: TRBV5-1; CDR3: CASSLSSSGPRPLNTGELFF